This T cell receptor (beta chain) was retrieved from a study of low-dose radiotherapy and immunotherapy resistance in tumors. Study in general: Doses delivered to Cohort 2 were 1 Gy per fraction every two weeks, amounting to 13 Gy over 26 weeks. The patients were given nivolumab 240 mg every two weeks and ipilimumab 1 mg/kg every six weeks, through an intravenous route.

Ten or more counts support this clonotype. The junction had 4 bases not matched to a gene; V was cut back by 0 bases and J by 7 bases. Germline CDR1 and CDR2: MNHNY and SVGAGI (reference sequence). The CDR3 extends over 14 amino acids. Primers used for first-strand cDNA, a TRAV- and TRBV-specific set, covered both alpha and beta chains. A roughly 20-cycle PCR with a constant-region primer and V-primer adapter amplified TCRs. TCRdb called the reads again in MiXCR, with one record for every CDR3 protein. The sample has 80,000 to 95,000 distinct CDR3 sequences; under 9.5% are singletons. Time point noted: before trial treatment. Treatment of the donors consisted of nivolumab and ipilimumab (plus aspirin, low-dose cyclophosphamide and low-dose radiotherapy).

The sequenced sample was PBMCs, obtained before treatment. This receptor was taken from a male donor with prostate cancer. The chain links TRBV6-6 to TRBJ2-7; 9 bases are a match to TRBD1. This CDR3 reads CASSYSQGAGEQYF. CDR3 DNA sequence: TGTGCCAGCAGTTACTCACAGGGGGCAGGGGAGCAGTACTTC.